One sample yielded the 14 T cell receptor beta chains listed below, sequenced in a study of T cells after yellow fever vaccination. TCRdb reanalysed the 5' RACE reads using MiXCR and keeps one entry per CDR3 protein. The table lists about 630,000 distinct CDR3 sequences, 9% to 15% of them singletons, with 15% in the top ten. The starting material was PBMCs, obtained on the day of the yellow fever booster vaccination. The receptors shown here come from a man aged 25-45 years who received the YFV17D yellow fever vaccine.

The chain recombines TRBV7-2 with TRBJ2-7; 7 bases are shared with TRBD1. The germline gives CDR1 SGHTA, CDR2 FQGNSA. There are 13 residues in the CDR3. After removal of 2 bases from V and 8 bases from J, the junction contained 6 bases not matched to a gene. The CDR3 loop is CASSLRTGDQQYF. In nucleotides, the CDR3 is TGTGCCAGCAGCTTAAGAACAGGGGATCAGCAGTACTTC.

V usage is TRBV11-3 and J usage is TRBJ2-2; D is tentatively TRBD1 or TRBD2 (5 bases each). The CDR3 extends over 16 amino acids. CDR1 and CDR2 from the germline V gene are SGHNT and YENEEA. The ends were cut back, 3 bases at V and 4 bases at J, with 15 bases in the middle. The CDR3 is CASSLGTTLPTGELFF. CDR3 coding DNA: TGTGCCAGCAGCTTGGGGACCACATTACCCACCGGGGAGCTGTTTTTT. Drawing the rest from reference TRBV11-3 and TRBJ2-2, the complete variable domain is EAGVVQSPRYKIIEKKQPVAFWCNPISGHNTLYWYLQNLGQGPELLIRYENEEAVDDSQLPKDRFSAERLKGVDSTLKIQPAELGDSAVYLCASSLGTTLPTGELFFGEGSRLTVL.

The chain carries TRBV29-1 and TRBJ2-2; D gene unclear. This CDR3 has 13 residues. Trimming removed 4 bases at V and 3 bases at J, with 9 bases between. Germline assignment: CDR1 SQVTM and CDR2 ANQGSEA. This CDR3 reads CSVVEKYTGELFF. As DNA, the CDR3 is TGCAGCGTTGTGGAGAAGTACACCGGGGAGCTGTTTTTT.

The V and J genes are TRBV7-9 and TRBJ2-3; 7 bases match TRBD2. Trimming removed 2 bases from V and 2 bases from J; junction bases left unmatched: 4. Germline CDR1 SEHNR, CDR2 FQNEAQ (reference sequence). The CDR3 is 15 amino acids. DNA for the CDR3: TGTGCCAGCAGCTTAAGCAGCGGGACCACAGATACGCAGTATTTT. Protein product: CASSLSSGTTDTQYF.

This clonotype was picked up a small number of times. The chain links TRBV20-1 to TRBJ2-3; possibly TRBD2 for D (6 bases). Germline CDR1 DFQATT, CDR2 SNEGSKA (reference sequence). The V gene lost 3 bases and the J gene lost 6 bases, with 19 bases spanning the gap. This CDR3 has 15 amino acids. CDR3 nucleotide sequence: TGCAGTGCTAGCCCCCCCAGAGAGCGGGCGGATACGCAGTATTTT. This codes for CSASPPRERADTQYF.

This clonotype was recorded a few times. This rearrangement joins TRBV5-6 to TRBJ2-1; D unresolved. V lost 2 bases and J 7 bases, leaving 13 bases between the germline ends. The CDR3 covers 14 residues. Germline V gives CDR1 SGHDT, CDR2 YYEEEE. The CDR3 here is CASSFAAAANEQFF. DNA for the CDR3: TGTGCCAGCAGCTTTGCTGCGGCAGCAAATGAGCAGTTCTTC.

This clonotype was detected only a few times. The chain employs TRBV9 and TRBJ1-4, with a tentative D call TRBD1 (5 bases). V shed 3 bases and J shed 8 bases, with 14 bases lying between them. This CDR3 region has 14 residues. Germline CDR1 SGDLS, CDR2 YYNGEE. DNA for the CDR3: TGTGCCAGCAGCGCAGACGGGGGGAGAGAAAAACTGTTTTTT. It specifies CASSADGGREKLFF.

The chain recombines TRBV5-1 with TRBJ2-1; a weak D match, TRBD2 (5 bases). CDR3 size: 13 residues. From germline, CDR1 is SGHRS and CDR2 YFSETQ. V lost 1 base to trimming and J lost 8 bases, with 10 bases between them. CDR3 sequence (DNA): TGCGCCAGCAGCTTGAGGCCGCGGGATGAGCAGTTCTTC. Its protein product is CASSLRPRDEQFF. Combining the CDR3 with reference TRBV5-1 and TRBJ2-1 gives the whole variable domain KAGVTQTPRYLIKTRGQQVTLSCSPISGHRSVSWYQQTPGQGLQFLFEYFSETQRNKGNFPGRFSGRQFSNSRSEMNVSTLELGDSALYLCASSLRPRDEQFFGPGTRLTVL.

The chain joins TRBV5-1 to TRBJ2-7, with TRBD2 matching over 8 bases. The CDR3 totals 15 residues. V lost 4 bases and J lost 5; bases outside the gene matches: 11. The germline gives CDR1 SGHRS, CDR2 YFSETQ. CDR3 loop: CASSRSGTSQNEQYF. CDR3 DNA: TGCGCCAGCAGCCGTTCCGGGACTAGTCAAAACGAGCAGTACTTC.

DNA of the CDR3: TGCAGTGCTAGAGATCGGGATACTTTGGTCCGTCAGTTCTTC. Translation gives CSARDRDTLVRQFF. The chain recombines TRBV20-1 with TRBJ2-1; D might be TRBD2 (5 bases). V was trimmed by 0 bases and J by 13 bases, leaving 19 bases between them. Germline V lookup: CDR1 DFQATT, CDR2 SNEGSKA (reference sequence). The CDR3 sequence is 14 residues long.

This chain links TRBV7-2 with TRBJ1-1; D may be TRBD1 (5 bases). Germline V lookup: CDR1 SGHTA, CDR2 FQGNSA. The CDR3 has 13 residues. Trimming pared 3 bases from V and 7 bases from J, leaving 12 bases between. CDR3 region: CASSFGTPLEAFF. In nucleotides, the CDR3 is TGTGCCAGCAGCTTCGGGACTCCCCTTGAAGCTTTCTTT.

V gene TRBV7-2 combines with J gene TRBJ2-7, with no clear D. V was shortened by 2 bases and J by 0 bases, with 14 bases between the two germline ends. Germline V gene sequence: CDR1 SGHTA, CDR2 FQGNSA. The CDR3 spans 16 residues. The CDR3 reads CASSLYEPRSSYEQYF. The CDR3 DNA sequence: TGTGCCAGCAGCTTATACGAACCCAGGAGCTCCTACGAGCAGTACTTC. The full variable domain, in which reference TRBV7-2 and TRBJ2-7 provide the parts outside the CDR3, is GAGVSQSPSNKVTEKGKDVELRCDPISGHTALYWYRQSLGQGLEFLIYFQGNSAPDKSGLPSDRFSAERTGGSVSTLTIQRTQQEDSAVYLCASSLYEPRSSYEQYFGPGTRLTVT.

The CDR3 DNA is TGTGCCAGCAGCGCGACAGGGTGGGTCAATCAGCCCCAGCATTTT. Translation gives CASSATGWVNQPQHF. The V call is TRBV9, the J call TRBJ1-5; 7 bases agree with TRBD1. Germline lookup yields CDR1 SGDLS and CDR2 YYNGEE. This CDR3 is 15 amino acids long. Losses at the gene ends were 3 bases for V and 3 bases for J; bases not matched to a gene: 6.

This clonotype was counted a few times. The chain recombines TRBV6-1 with TRBJ2-3; TRBD2 agrees at 9 bases. The germline gives CDR1 MNHNS, CDR2 SASEGT. The CDR3 has 14 residues. The trim removed 8 bases at V and 4 bases at J, leaving 7 bases unmatched. This CDR3 is CASLSGSRADTQYF. The CDR3 DNA reads TGTGCCAGCCTTAGCGGGAGCAGGGCAGATACGCAGTATTTT.